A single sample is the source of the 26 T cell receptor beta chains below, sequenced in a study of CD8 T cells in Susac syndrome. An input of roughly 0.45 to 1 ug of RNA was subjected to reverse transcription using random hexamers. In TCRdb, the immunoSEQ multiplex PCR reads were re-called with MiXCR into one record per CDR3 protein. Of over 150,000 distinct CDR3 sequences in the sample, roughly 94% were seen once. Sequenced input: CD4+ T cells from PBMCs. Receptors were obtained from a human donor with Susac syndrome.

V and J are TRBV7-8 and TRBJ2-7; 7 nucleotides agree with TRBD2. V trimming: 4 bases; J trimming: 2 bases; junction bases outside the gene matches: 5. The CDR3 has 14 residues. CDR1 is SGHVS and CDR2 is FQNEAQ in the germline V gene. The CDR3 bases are TGTGCCAGCAGCTCGGCGGGAGCTGCCTACGAGCAGTACTTC. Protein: CASSSAGAAYEQYF.

CDR3 DNA sequence: TGCAGCGTTGAAGACTCCCGAGGGGCAGGCAGCACAGATACGCAGTATTTT. Translation gives CSVEDSRGAGSTDTQYF. This rearrangement joins TRBV29-1 to TRBJ2-3; D tentatively reads TRBD1 or TRBD2 (5 bases each). The CDR3 is made up of 17 amino acids. CDR1 and CDR2 from the germline V gene are SQVTM and ANQGSEA. The V end lost 0 bases, the J end lost 0 bases, and 16 bases lay between the germline ends.

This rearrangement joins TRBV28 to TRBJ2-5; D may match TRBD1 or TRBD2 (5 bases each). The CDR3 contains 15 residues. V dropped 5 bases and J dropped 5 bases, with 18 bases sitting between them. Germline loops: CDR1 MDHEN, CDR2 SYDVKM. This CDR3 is CASSPGPTIWETQYF. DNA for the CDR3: TGTGCCAGCAGTCCGGGGCCTACAATATGGGAGACCCAGTACTTC.

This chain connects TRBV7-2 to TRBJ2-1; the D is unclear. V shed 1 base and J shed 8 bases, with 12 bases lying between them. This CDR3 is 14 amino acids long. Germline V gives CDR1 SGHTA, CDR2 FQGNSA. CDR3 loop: CASSLGLPWDEQFF. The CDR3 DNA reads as TGTGCCAGCAGCTTAGGGCTACCATGGGATGAGCAGTTCTTC.

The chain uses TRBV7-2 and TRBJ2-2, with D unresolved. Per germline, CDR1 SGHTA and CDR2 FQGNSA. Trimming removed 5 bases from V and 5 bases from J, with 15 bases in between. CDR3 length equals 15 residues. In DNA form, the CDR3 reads TGTGCCAGCAGCCTTACGGGCATGGGGACCGGGGAGCTGTTTTTT. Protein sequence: CASSLTGMGTGELFF.

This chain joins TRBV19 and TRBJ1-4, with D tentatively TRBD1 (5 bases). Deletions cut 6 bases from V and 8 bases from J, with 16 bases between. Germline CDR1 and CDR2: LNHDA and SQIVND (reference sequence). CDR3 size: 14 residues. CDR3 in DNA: TGTGCCAGTAGCAGGGACGGGGGAGGCGAAAAACTGTTTTTT. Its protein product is CASSRDGGGEKLFF.

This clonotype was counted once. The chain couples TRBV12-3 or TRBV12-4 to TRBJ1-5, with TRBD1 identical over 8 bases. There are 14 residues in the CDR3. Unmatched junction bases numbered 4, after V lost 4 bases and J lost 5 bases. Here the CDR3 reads CASSSGQGDQPQHF. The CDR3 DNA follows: TGTGCCAGCAGTTCAGGACAGGGCGATCAGCCCCAGCATTTT.

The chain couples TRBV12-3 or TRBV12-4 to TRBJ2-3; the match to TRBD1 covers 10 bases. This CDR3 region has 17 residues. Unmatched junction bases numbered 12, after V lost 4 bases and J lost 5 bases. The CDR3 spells CASSSILGTGDGDTQYF. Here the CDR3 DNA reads TGTGCCAGCAGTTCTATCTTAGGGACAGGGGATGGAGATACGCAGTATTTT.

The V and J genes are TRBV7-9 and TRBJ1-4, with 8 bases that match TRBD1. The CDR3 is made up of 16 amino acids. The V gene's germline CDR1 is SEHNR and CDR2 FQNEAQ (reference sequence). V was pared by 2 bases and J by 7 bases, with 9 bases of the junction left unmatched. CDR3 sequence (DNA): TGTGCCAGCAGCTTAACCAGCGGGACAGGAGTTGAAAAACTGTTTTTT. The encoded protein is CASSLTSGTGVEKLFF. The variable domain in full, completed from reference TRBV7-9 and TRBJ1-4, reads DTGVSQNPRHKITKRGQNVTFRCDPISEHNRLYWYRQTLGQGPEFLTYFQNEAQLEKSRLLSDRFSAERPKGSFSTLEIQRTEQGDSAMYLCASSLTSGTGVEKLFFGSGTQLSVL.

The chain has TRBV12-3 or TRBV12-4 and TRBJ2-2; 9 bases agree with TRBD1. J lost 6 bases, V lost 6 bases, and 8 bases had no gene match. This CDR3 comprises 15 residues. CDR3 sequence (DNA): TGTGCCAGCAGACAGGACAGGGGAGGTTCCGGGGAGCTGTTTTTT. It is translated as CASRQDRGGSGELFF.

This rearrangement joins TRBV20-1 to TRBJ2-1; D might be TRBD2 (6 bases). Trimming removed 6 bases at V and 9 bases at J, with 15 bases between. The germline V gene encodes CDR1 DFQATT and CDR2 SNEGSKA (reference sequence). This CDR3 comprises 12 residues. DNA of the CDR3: TGCAGTGCCCGCGGAGGGAGCCGTGAGCAGTTCTTC. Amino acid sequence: CSARGGSREQFF.

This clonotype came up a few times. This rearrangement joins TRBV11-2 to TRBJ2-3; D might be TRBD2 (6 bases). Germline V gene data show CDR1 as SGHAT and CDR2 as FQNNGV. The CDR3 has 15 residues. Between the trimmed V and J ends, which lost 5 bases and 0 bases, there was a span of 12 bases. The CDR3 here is CASSRLGTSTDTQYF. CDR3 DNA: TGTGCCAGCAGCCGTTTGGGGACTAGCACAGATACGCAGTATTTT.

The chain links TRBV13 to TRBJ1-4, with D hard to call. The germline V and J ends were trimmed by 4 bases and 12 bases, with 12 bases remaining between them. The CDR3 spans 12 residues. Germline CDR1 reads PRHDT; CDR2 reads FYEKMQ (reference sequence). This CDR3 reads CASSSGRAELFF. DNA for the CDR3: TGTGCCAGCAGCTCCGGACGGGCGGAACTGTTTTTT.

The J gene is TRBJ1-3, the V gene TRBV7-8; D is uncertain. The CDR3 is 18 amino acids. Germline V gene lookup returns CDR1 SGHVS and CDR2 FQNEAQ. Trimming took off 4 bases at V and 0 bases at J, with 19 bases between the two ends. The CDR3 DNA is TGTGCCAGCAGCTCACACCCCTCAACAGTACACTCTGGAAACACCATATATTTT. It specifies CASSSHPSTVHSGNTIYF.

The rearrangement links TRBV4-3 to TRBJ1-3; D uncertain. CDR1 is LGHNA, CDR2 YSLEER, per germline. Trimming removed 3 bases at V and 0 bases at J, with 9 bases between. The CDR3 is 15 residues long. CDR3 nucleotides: TGCGCCAGCAGCCAGTATTTGAGCTCTGGAAACACCATATATTTT. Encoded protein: CASSQYLSSGNTIYF.

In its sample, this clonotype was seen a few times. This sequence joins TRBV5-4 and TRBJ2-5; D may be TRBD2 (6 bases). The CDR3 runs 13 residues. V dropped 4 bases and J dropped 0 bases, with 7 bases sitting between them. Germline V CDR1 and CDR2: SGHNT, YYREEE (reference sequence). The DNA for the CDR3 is TGTGCCAGCAGCCGGGACTACCAAGAGACCCAGTACTTC. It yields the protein CASSRDYQETQYF.

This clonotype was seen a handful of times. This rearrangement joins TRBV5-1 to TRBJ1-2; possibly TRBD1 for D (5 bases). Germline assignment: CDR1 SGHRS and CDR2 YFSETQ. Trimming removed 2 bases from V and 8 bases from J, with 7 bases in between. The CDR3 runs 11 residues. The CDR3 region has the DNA TGCGCCAGCAGCTTAGACAGAGGCTACACCTTC. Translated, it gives CASSLDRGYTF.

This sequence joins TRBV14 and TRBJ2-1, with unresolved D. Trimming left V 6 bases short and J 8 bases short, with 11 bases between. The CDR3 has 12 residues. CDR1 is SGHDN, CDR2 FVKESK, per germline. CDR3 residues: CASSHRGDEQFF. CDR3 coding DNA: TGTGCCAGCAGTCACAGAGGTGATGAGCAGTTCTTC. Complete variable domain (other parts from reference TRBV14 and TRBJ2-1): EAGVTQFPSHSVIEKGQTVTLRCDPISGHDNLYWYRRVMGKEIKFLLHFVKESKQDESGMPNNRFLAERTGGTYSTLKVQPAELEDSGVYFCASSHRGDEQFFGPGTRLTVL.

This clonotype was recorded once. CDR3 in DNA: TGTGCCTGGAGTAGACAGGGTTTCTATGGCTACACCTTC. Translation gives CAWSRQGFYGYTF. The chain links TRBV30 to TRBJ1-2; TRBD1 matches at 7 bases. The CDR3 is 13 residues long. Germline V CDR1 and CDR2: GTSNPN, SVGIG (reference sequence). The V segment lost 2 bases and the J segment 4 bases; nucleotides outside the gene matches: 4.

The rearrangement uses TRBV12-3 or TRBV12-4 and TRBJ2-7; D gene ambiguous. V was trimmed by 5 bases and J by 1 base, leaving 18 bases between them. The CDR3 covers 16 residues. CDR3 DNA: TGTGCCAGCAGTCGCACAGTGGGAAGTGGTTCCTACGAGCAGTACTTC. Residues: CASSRTVGSGSYEQYF.

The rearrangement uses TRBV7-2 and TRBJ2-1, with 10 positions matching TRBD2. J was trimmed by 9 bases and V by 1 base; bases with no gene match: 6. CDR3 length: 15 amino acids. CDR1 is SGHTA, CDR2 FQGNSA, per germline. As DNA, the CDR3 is TGTACCAGCAGCTTAGAGTTAGCGGGAGGCAGTGAGCAGTTCTTC. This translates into CTSSLELAGGSEQFF.

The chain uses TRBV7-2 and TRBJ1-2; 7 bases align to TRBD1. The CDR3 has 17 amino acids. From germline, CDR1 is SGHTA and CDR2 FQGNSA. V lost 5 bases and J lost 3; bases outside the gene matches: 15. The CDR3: CASSTSGGKASHYGYTF. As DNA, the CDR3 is TGTGCCAGCAGCACGTCAGGGGGGAAGGCATCGCACTATGGCTACACCTTC.

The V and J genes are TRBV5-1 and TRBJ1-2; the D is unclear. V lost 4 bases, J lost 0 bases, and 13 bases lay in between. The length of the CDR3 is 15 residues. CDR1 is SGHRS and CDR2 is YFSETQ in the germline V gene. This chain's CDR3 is CASSLSTVSNYGYTF. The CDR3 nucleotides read TGCGCCAGCAGCCTCTCGACGGTTTCTAACTATGGCTACACCTTC.

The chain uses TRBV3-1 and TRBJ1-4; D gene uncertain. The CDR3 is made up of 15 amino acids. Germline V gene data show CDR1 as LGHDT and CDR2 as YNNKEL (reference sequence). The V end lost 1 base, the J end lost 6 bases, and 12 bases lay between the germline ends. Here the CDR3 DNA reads TGTGCCAGCAGCCAAGGTAGCCAGGCGGATGAAAAACTGTTTTTT. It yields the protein CASSQGSQADEKLFF.

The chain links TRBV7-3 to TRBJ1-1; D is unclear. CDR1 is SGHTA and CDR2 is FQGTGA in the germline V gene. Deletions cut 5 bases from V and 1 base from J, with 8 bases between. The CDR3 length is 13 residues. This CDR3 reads CASSQNTNTEAFF. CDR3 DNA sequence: TGTGCCAGCAGCCAGAACACGAACACTGAAGCTTTCTTT.

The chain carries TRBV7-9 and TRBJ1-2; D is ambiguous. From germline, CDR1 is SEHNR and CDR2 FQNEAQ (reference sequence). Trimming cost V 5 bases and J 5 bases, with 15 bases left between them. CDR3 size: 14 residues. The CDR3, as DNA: TGTGCCAGCAGCAGACCTCTGTGGGTTTATGGCTACACCTTC. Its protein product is CASSRPLWVYGYTF.